This is a list of T cell receptor beta chains from one sample in a study of blood T cell repertoires in COVID-19. Libraries were prepared by immunoSEQ multiplex PCR; TCRdb keeps only in-frame clonotypes and omits some of them. The sample shows just over 150,000 clones, 85% of them seen only once. Sequenced sample: peripheral blood. These TCRs come from a human donor with acute or convalescent COVID-19. The donor label of this sample is uncertain. Both conserved end residues are part of each CDR3. D genes are given only for firm matches. For some rows the clone size is stated as once, few or many, or as a class when expanded; others skip it.

clone size	J gene	D gene	V gene	CDR3 protein	CDR3 DNA
NA	TRBJ1-5	TRBD1	TRBV7-8	CASGLRDRVGQPQHF	TGTGCCAGCGGACTCCGGGACAGGGTGGGTCAGCCCCAGCATTTT
NA	TRBJ1-4	TRBD1	TRBV5-6	CASSLRGQGNEKLFF	TGTGCCAGCAGCTTGCGAGGACAGGGAAATGAAAAACTGTTTTTT
many	TRBJ2-2	TRBD1	TRBV5-1	CASSGRTGANTGELFF	TGCGCCAGCAGCGGGCGGACAGGGGCCAACACCGGGGAGCTGTTTTTT
NA	TRBJ1-2	TRBD1	TRBV18	CASSPGQGGNYGYTF	TGTGCCAGCTCACCCGGACAGGGAGGGAACTATGGCTACACCTTC
NA	TRBJ1-5	NA	TRBV24-1	CATSESGVAQPQHF	TGTGCCACCAGTGAATCGGGGGTTGCTCAGCCCCAGCATTTT
NA	TRBJ2-1	TRBD2	TRBV4-1	CASRSSGGDEQFF	TGCGCCAGCAGGTCTAGCGGGGGCGATGAGCAGTTCTTC
NA	TRBJ2-5	NA	TRBV28	CASSQQETQYF	TGTGCCAGCAGTCAACAAGAGACCCAGTACTTC
NA	TRBJ1-1	NA	TRBV6-5	CASSPPGRVETEAFF	TGTGCCAGCAGTCCACCTGGCAGGGTCGAGACTGAAGCTTTCTTT
NA	TRBJ2-2	NA	TRBV24-1	CATSDLRQSNTGELFF	TGTGCCACCAGTGATTTGCGTCAGTCGAACACCGGGGAGCTGTTTTTT
NA	TRBJ1-5	NA	TRBV19	CASSGVGQRVGRGAQPQHF	TGTGCCAGTAGCGGGGTCGGTCAGAGGGTAGGGAGAGGAGCTCAGCCCCAGCATTTT
NA	TRBJ1-5	NA	TRBV15	CATSRVAGLGDQPQHF	TGTGCCACCAGCAGAGTCGCGGGCTTGGGAGATCAGCCCCAGCATTTT
NA	TRBJ2-1	NA	TRBV5-1	CASSLGTASNEQFF	TGCGCCAGCAGCTTGGGGACAGCCAGCAATGAGCAGTTCTTC
NA	TRBJ1-1	NA	TRBV5-1	CASTKWGQNTEAFF	TGCGCCAGCACAAAATGGGGACAGAACACTGAAGCTTTCTTT
NA	TRBJ2-1	TRBD2	TRBV7-2	CASSLERLAGSGEQFF	TGTGCCAGCAGCTTAGAGCGGCTAGCGGGAAGTGGTGAGCAGTTCTTC
NA	TRBJ2-3	TRBD1	TRBV7-9	CASSLGDRGRTDTQYF	TGTGCCAGCAGCTTAGGGGACAGGGGGCGCACAGATACGCAGTATTTT
NA	TRBJ2-4	TRBD2	TRBV3-1/TRBV3-2	CASSSRTSVRIQYF	TGTGCCAGCAGCTCCAGGACTAGCGTTCGCATTCAGTACTTC
NA	TRBJ2-1	NA	TRBV5-4	CASSLGGRGNYNEQFF	TGTGCCAGCAGCTTGGGGGGCAGGGGAAACTACAATGAGCAGTTCTTC
NA	TRBJ2-1	NA	TRBV5-1	CASSLVSGREQFF	TGCGCCAGCAGCTTGGTTTCAGGCCGTGAGCAGTTCTTC
NA	TRBJ1-2	NA	TRBV24-1	CATSEARFYGYTF	TGTGCCACCAGTGAGGCACGATTCTATGGCTACACCTTC
NA	TRBJ2-3	TRBD2	TRBV24-1	CATSDFAGGHLDTQYF	TGTGCCACCAGTGATTTTGCGGGGGGGCACCTGGATACGCAGTATTTT
NA	TRBJ2-3	NA	TRBV12-3/TRBV12-4	CASRTLADTQYF	TGTGCCAGCAGGACCCTAGCAGATACGCAGTATTTT
NA	TRBJ1-1	NA	TRBV5-4	CASSLGERAQTEAFF	TGTGCCAGCAGCTTGGGGGAGAGGGCGCAGACTGAAGCTTTCTTT
NA	TRBJ1-5	NA	TRBV6-9	CASSYGGARGSNQPQHF	TGTGCCAGCAGTTATGGAGGGGCTAGAGGGAGCAATCAGCCCCAGCATTTT
NA	TRBJ1-5	NA	TRBV4-3	CASSQEFAGAYGTYQPQHF	TGCGCCAGCAGCCAAGAGTTCGCGGGGGCCTATGGGACCTATCAGCCCCAGCATTTT
NA	TRBJ2-1	TRBD2	TRBV2	CASCTKPGGSYNEQFF	TGTGCCAGCTGCACCAAGCCGGGGGGCTCCTACAATGAGCAGTTCTTC
NA	TRBJ2-6	NA	TRBV5-1	CASSLAVSWDTINVLTF	TGCGCCAGCAGCTTGGCCGTTTCTTGGGACACCATTAACGTCCTGACTTTC
NA	TRBJ1-5	NA	TRBV2	CASRAGLPINQPQHF	TGTGCCAGCAGGGCAGGGCTACCAATCAATCAGCCCCAGCATTTT
NA	TRBJ1-1	NA	TRBV24-1	CATSASGEGLNTEAFF	TGTGCCACCAGTGCCTCGGGTGAGGGATTGAACACTGAAGCTTTCTTT
NA	TRBJ1-1	NA	TRBV21-1	CASSYLQDLNTEAFF	TGTGCCAGCAGCTACTTACAGGACCTGAACACTGAAGCTTTCTTT
NA	TRBJ2-3	NA	TRBV28	CASSFTRADTQYF	TGTGCCAGCAGTTTTACACGTGCAGATACGCAGTATTTT
NA	TRBJ1-1	NA	TRBV30	CAWSMASGRMTEAFF	TGTGCCTGGAGTATGGCATCAGGCCGGATGACTGAAGCTTTCTTT
NA	TRBJ1-5	NA	TRBV6-5	CASSPGGAVGQPQHF	TGTGCCAGCAGCCCCGGAGGGGCGGTAGGTCAGCCCCAGCATTTT
NA	TRBJ1-1	NA	TRBV6-2/TRBV6-3	CASSPVGRNTEAFF	TGTGCCAGCAGCCCCGTGGGGAGGAACACTGAAGCTTTCTTT
NA	TRBJ1-1	NA	TRBV11-2	CASSLVPYPTEAFF	TGTGCCAGCAGCTTAGTTCCCTACCCCACTGAAGCTTTCTTT
NA	TRBJ1-5	TRBD1	TRBV18	CASSQDRGGQPQHF	TGTGCCAGCTCCCAGGACAGGGGAGGTCAGCCCCAGCATTTT
NA	TRBJ1-2	NA	TRBV9	CASSSQGQDYGYTF	TGTGCCAGCAGCTCCCAGGGACAAGACTATGGCTACACCTTC
NA	TRBJ2-7	NA	TRBV21-1	CASSKLDKKQVILSYEQYF	TGTGCCAGCAGCAAACTCGATAAAAAACAGGTTATCCTCTCCTACGAGCAGTACTTC
NA	TRBJ2-1	NA	TRBV4-2	CASSQDGGGGGPTRFF	TGTGCCAGCAGCCAAGATGGGGGCGGCGGGGGCCCCACCCGGTTCTTC
once	TRBJ1-1	NA	TRBV7-3	CASSLGLGLNTEAFF	TGTGCCAGCAGCTTAGGTCTGGGGCTAAACACTGAAGCTTTCTTT
NA	TRBJ2-1	NA	TRBV18	CASSPRGGEQFF	TGTGCCAGCTCACCACGAGGGGGAGAGCAGTTCTTC
few	TRBJ1-6	NA	TRBV7-9	CASSFPQGNSPLHF	TGTGCCAGCAGCTTCCCACAGGGTAATTCACCCCTCCACTTT
NA	TRBJ2-1	TRBD1	TRBV27	CASSKDRGRSYNEQFF	TGTGCCAGCAGTAAGGACAGGGGGCGTTCCTACAATGAGCAGTTCTTC
NA	TRBJ1-1	NA	TRBV3-1/TRBV3-2	CASSLRGTEAFF	TGTGCCAGCAGCCTCCGGGGCACTGAAGCTTTCTTT
NA	TRBJ1-4	TRBD1	TRBV7-9	CASTPTGAHGEKLFF	TGTGCCAGCACCCCTACAGGGGCGCACGGTGAAAAACTGTTTTTT
NA	TRBJ1-5	TRBD1	TRBV30	CAWSVSTGVNQPQHF	TGTGCCTGGAGTGTATCAACAGGGGTGAATCAGCCCCAGCATTTT
NA	TRBJ2-7	TRBD1	TRBV29-1	CSVLGQGPYEQYF	TGCAGCGTCCTCGGACAGGGCCCCTACGAGCAGTACTTC
NA	TRBJ2-3	TRBD2	TRBV28	CASSQWRLAGGTGTDTQYF	TGTGCCAGCAGCCAGTGGCGACTAGCGGGGGGGACTGGCACAGATACGCAGTATTTT
NA	TRBJ1-1	TRBD1	TRBV18	CASSPGQGSGTEAFF	TGTGCCAGCTCACCGGGACAGGGGTCGGGGACTGAAGCTTTCTTT
NA	TRBJ1-5	NA	TRBV6-1	CASSYLQNQPQHF	TGTGCCAGCAGTTATTTACAGAATCAGCCCCAGCATTTT
few	TRBJ2-1	NA	TRBV3-1/TRBV3-2	CASSSTGTGQFF	TGTGCCAGCAGTTCCACCGGGACTGGACAGTTCTTC
NA	TRBJ1-2	TRBD1	TRBV10-3	CAISKGQEANYGYTF	TGTGCCATCAGTAAAGGACAGGAAGCTAACTATGGCTACACCTTC
NA	TRBJ1-1	NA	TRBV6-5	CASTNQQGVAFF	TGTGCCAGCACCAACCAACAGGGAGTAGCTTTCTTT
many	TRBJ2-7	TRBD1	TRBV7-9	CASSLRGQGPYEQYF	TGTGCCAGCAGCTTACGTGGACAGGGCCCCTACGAGCAGTACTTC
NA	TRBJ1-1	NA	TRBV11-2	CASSYGGRLEAFF	TGTGCCAGCAGTTATGGGGGGAGGCTTGAAGCTTTCTTT
NA	TRBJ2-1	TRBD2	TRBV2	CASSDDAGGMNEQFF	TGTGCCAGCAGTGATGACGCGGGGGGGATGAATGAGCAGTTCTTC
NA	TRBJ1-3	NA	TRBV5-1	CASSGGNFGNTIYF	TGCGCCAGCAGCGGGGGGAATTTCGGAAACACCATATATTTT
NA	TRBJ1-1	TRBD1	TRBV7-3	CASSSGQGEEAFF	TGTGCCAGCAGCTCGGGACAGGGTGAAGAAGCTTTCTTT
NA	TRBJ1-4	NA	TRBV7-9	CASSLPLQHVFF	TGTGCCAGCAGCTTACCCTTACAGCACGTATTTTTT
NA	TRBJ1-1	NA	TRBV10-3	CAINREVNTEAFF	TGTGCCATCAACCGGGAAGTGAACACTGAAGCTTTCTTT